The subject of this entry is one TCR beta chain. Germline loops: CDR1 MNHEY, CDR2 SMNVEV (reference sequence). This CDR3 comprises 14 residues. V trimming: 5 bases; J trimming: 5 bases; junction bases outside the gene matches: 6. The data originate from a study of cytomegalovirus exposure and HLA in healthy donors. The study ran its PCR with 60 Vbeta and 13 Jbeta primers. Sequenced by immunoSEQ multiplex PCR; TCRdb stores in-frame clones only, minus some. Here the sample spans about 130,000 clones, roughly 78% being singletons. This sequence was found in a man younger than 45 in good health and CMV-seropositive. Sequencing was performed on PBMCs. This chain links TRBV27 with TRBJ1-5, with TRBD1 matching 7 bases. The CDR3 loop reads CASSIDRADQPQHF. The CDR3 region has the DNA TGTGCCAGCAGTATCGACAGGGCCGATCAGCCCCAGCATTTT.